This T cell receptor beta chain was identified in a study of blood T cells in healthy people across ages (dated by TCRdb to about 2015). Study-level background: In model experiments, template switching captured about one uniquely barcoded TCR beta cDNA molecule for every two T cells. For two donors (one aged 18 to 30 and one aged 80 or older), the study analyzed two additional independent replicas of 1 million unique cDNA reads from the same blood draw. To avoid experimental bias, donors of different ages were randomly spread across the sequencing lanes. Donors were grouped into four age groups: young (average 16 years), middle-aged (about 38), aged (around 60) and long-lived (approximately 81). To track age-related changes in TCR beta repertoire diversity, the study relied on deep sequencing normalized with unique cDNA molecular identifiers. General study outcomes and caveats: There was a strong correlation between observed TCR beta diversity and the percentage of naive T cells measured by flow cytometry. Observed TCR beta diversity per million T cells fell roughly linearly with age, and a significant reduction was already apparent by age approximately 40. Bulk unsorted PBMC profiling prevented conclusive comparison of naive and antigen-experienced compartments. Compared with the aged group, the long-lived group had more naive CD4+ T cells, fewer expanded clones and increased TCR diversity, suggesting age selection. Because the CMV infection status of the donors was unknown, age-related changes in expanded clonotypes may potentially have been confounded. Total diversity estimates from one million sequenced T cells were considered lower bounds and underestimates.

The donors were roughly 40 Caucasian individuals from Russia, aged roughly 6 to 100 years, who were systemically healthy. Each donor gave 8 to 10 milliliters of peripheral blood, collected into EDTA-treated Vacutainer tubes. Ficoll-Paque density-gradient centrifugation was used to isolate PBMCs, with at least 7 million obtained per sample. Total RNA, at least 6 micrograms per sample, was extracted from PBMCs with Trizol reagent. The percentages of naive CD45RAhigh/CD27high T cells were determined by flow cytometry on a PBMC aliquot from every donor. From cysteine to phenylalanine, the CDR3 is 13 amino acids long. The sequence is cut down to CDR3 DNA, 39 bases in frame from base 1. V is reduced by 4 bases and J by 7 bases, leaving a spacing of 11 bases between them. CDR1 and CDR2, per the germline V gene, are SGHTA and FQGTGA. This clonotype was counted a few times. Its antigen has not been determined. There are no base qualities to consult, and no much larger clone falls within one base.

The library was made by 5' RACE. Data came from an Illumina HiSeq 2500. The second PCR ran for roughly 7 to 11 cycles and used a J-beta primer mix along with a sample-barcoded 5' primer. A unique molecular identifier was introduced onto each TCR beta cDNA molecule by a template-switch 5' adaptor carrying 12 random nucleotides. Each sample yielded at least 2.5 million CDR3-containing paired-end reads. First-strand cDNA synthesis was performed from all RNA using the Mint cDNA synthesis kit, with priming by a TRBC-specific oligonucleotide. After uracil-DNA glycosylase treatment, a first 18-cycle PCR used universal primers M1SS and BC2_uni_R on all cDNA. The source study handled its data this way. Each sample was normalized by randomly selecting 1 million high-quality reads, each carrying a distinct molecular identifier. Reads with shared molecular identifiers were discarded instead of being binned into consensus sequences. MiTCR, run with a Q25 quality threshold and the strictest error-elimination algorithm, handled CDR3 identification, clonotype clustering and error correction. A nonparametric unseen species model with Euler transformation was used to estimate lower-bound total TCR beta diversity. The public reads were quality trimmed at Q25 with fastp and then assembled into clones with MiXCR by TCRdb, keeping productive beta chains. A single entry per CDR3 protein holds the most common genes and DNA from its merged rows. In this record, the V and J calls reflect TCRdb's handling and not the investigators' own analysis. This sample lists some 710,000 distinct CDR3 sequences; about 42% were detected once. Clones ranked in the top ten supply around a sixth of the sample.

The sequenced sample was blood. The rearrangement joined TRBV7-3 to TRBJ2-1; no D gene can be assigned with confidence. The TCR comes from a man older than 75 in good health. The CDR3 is CASSSPFGNEQFF. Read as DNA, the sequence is TGTGCCAGCAGCTCCCCATTCGGGAATGAGCAGTTCTTC.